The 10 T cell receptor beta chains in this list originate from one sample, sequenced in a study of vaccination and CD4 T cells after COVID-19. Their antigen targets remain unknown. The Oncomine TCR Beta short-read assay was applied to DNA of cultured CD4+ T cells. MiXCR, run by TCRdb on the PCR reads, gives a single entry per CDR3 protein. The sample has more than 15,000 distinct CDR3 sequences, 29% seen once. Documented treatment: approximately nine-day PBMC culture with coronavirus spike peptide pools or control peptides (ViraFEST assay). Sequenced: cultured CD4+ T cells from blood. These receptors were obtained from a human donor with COVID-19.

This clonotype was detected only a few times. V is TRBV25-1 and J is TRBJ1-2; perhaps TRBD1 as D (5 bases). The CDR3 length is 12 residues. Trimming stripped 2 bases from V and 4 bases from J, with 5 bases between. The germline V gene has CDR1 MGHDK and CDR2 SYGVNS. CDR3 sequence reads: CASSEQGYGYTF. Here the CDR3 DNA reads TGTGCCAGCAGTGAACAGGGCTATGGCTACACCTTC.

The CDR3 DNA reads TGTGCCAGCAGTTCCGGCCGGACAGGGGGAAACACCATATATTTT. Amino acid sequence: CASSSGRTGGNTIYF. The V call is TRBV6-5, the J call TRBJ1-3; TRBD1 matches 8 bases. Germline V gene lookup returns CDR1 MNHEY and CDR2 SVGAGI. This CDR3 is 15 amino acids long. Trimming cost V 4 bases and J 4 bases; bases outside gene matches: 6.

The table lists this clonotype with a few counts. This rearrangement joins TRBV10-3 to TRBJ2-3; TRBD1 matches at 8 bases. After removal of 10 bases from V and 2 bases from J, the junction contained 20 bases not matched to a gene. The CDR3 contains 18 residues. Germline CDR1 and CDR2: ENHRY and SYGVKD. The CDR3 DNA reads as TGTGCCAGCACTCGCTGGGGCGCAGGGGGCTCCCCCACAGATACGCAGTATTTT. Encoded protein: CASTRWGAGGSPTDTQYF.

The chain is built from TRBV19 and TRBJ1-4, with TRBD1 as a possible D gene (5 bases). The germline V gene encodes CDR1 LNHDA and CDR2 SQIVND (reference sequence). V lost 6 bases, J lost 7 bases, and 12 bases lay in between. The CDR3 length is 13 residues. This CDR3 is CASSLRDGEKLFF. In DNA form, the CDR3 reads TGTGCCAGTAGCCTCCGGGACGGTGAAAAACTGTTTTTT.

This clonotype was found a few times. The V gene is TRBV6-5, the J gene TRBJ1-1, with D unresolved. This CDR3 spans 13 amino acids. Trimming pared 2 bases from V and 1 base from J, leaving 5 bases between. CDR1 is MNHEY and CDR2 is SVGAGI in the germline V gene. The CDR3 loop is CASSYRQNTEAFF. The CDR3 DNA reads as TGTGCCAGCAGTTACAGGCAGAACACTGAAGCTTTCTTT.

The gene calls are TRBV2 and TRBJ1-6, with 8 bases lining up with TRBD1. Germline V gene sequence: CDR1 SNHLY, CDR2 FYNNEI. V was pared by 9 bases and J by 8 bases, with 6 bases of the junction left unmatched. There are 13 residues in the CDR3. The CDR3 sequence: CARGGQGDSPLHF. The CDR3 region has the DNA TGTGCCAGGGGCGGACAGGGTGATTCACCCCTCCACTTT.

This clonotype was counted a few times. The rearrangement uses TRBV11-2 and TRBJ1-2; D possibly corresponds to TRBD1 (6 bases). The CDR3 is 13 amino acids. The germline V gene encodes CDR1 SGHAT and CDR2 FQNNGV. The germline V and J ends were trimmed by 4 bases and 3 bases, with 9 bases remaining between them. In nucleotides, the CDR3 is TGTGCCAGCAGCTCAACAGGGCACTATGGCTACACCTTC. This sequence encodes CASSSTGHYGYTF.

CDR3 DNA sequence: TGTGCCACACGGGCCCCTCCAGGGTATGGCTACACCTTC. Encoded protein: CATRAPPGYGYTF. The genes are TRBV6-1 and TRBJ1-2; D perhaps matches TRBD1 (5 bases). V shed 10 bases and J shed 5 bases, with 17 bases lying between them. CDR3 length equals 13 residues. The germline V gene has CDR1 MNHNS and CDR2 SASEGT.

J is TRBJ2-2 and V is TRBV5-4, with D tentatively TRBD1 (5 bases). This CDR3 spans 14 amino acids. V lost 1 base, J lost 7 bases, and 11 bases lay in between. Germline V gives CDR1 SGHNT, CDR2 YYREEE (reference sequence). CDR3 loop: CASSLPGRNGELFF. The CDR3 nucleotides read TGTGCCAGCAGCTTGCCAGGGCGGAACGGGGAGCTGTTTTTT.

The gene calls are TRBV19 and TRBJ1-1; D unresolved. The V gene lost 7 bases and the J gene lost 1 base, with 10 bases spanning the gap. The CDR3 contains 13 residues. Germline lookup yields CDR1 LNHDA and CDR2 SQIVND (reference sequence). CDR3 bases: TGTGCCAGTACCGACGGTACGAACACTGAAGCTTTCTTT. It encodes CASTDGTNTEAFF.